This T cell receptor beta chain emerged from a study of shared clonotypes between healthy human individuals (dated by TCRdb to about 2020). With respect to the entire study: A couple of women and three men aged 18 to 49 years were included in the cohort. Per donor, three plates each were used for CD4 naive and CD4 memory, two for CD8 naive, and one for CD8 memory. To increase sequencing depth and limit assay-specific biases, TCR repertoire library preparation and sequencing were carried out by different laboratories using diverse techniques. The study deeply sequenced blood TCR repertoires of about 5 healthy adults to estimate repertoire size and the extent of clonotype sharing between individuals. Between about 0.9 and 10 billion PBMCs per donor were obtained by leukapheresis.

The research as a whole found: Compared with non-shared clonotypes, clonotypes shared by all four sorted-subset donors had higher generation probabilities. Because the study included only a small number of donors, the genetic and exposure-history diversity represented was limited. Sharing across several donors was observed for roughly 5% of naive CD4, over 3% of naive CD8, around 2.5% of memory CD4, and around 0.4% of memory CD8 clonotypes. Sampling was limited to blood, and TCR repertoires in tissue likely differ from TCR repertoires in blood. Incomplete sequencing was indicated by rarefaction of sorted-subset datasets, despite the large sequencing depth. Pairwise subsampling led to the expectation that sequencing depth would affect the degree of clonotype sharing among donors. Naive subsets generally had larger estimated clonotype richness than memory subsets did.

Healthy HIV-negative adults with no recently reported acute infections or vaccinations were included as donors. Only Caucasian adults living in Nashville, Tennessee, USA were represented among the donors. Magnetic negative selection was used to enrich CD4+ T cells, after which naive cells were positively selected on CD45RA and the negative fraction became the memory subset. Blood was obtained by leukapheresis, after which PBMCs were separated by Ficoll-Histopaque density gradient centrifugation and cryopreserved in liquid nitrogen vapor phase. Purity and quantity of every magnetically sorted T cell population were checked by analytical flow cytometry. Genomic DNA was isolated from every sorted fraction and measured by UV absorbance on a Nanodrop 2000c. As concerns this clone: This clone's antigen is unknown. The record has no base qualities; no much larger clone is one base away.

TCR CDR3 regions were amplified from genomic DNA by multiplex PCR using the deep immunoSEQ assay. Extracted genomic DNA from each cell subset was spread evenly across all wells of several immunoSEQ 96-well plates, with each plate serving as a replicate. For sorted subsets, around 0.2 ug genomic DNA, equal to 30,000 to 35,000 T cell genomes, was loaded into each replicate PCR. Purified libraries were measured with a Qubit 3.0 fluorometer, size-checked on a Bioanalyzer 2100, and measured again with the KAPA Library Quantification kit. Every immunoSEQ 96-well plate was sequenced on a dedicated single-read 150-cycle Illumina NextSeq 550 flow cell. As for the original processing: Because only junctional sequences without quality scores were contained in the immunoSEQ output, filtering matching that applied to full-length reads could not be performed. Sequences were annotated with PyIR, a Python wrapper for IgBLAST v1.9, and V/J genes and CDR3 were assigned using IMGT germline references. Reads were filtered out if the reads had weak V/J assignments (E-value above 1e-6), no CDR3, stop codons, out-of-frame junctions, or ambiguous translated residues. V3J clonotypes were defined as sequences sharing an identical inferred V gene, J gene, and CDR3 amino acid sequence. To compute the percentage overlap between repertoires, the number of shared unique clonotypes was divided by the size of the smaller repertoire. Three approaches were used to assess repertoire richness: RTK rarefaction, the Chao1 estimator, and Recon v2.1 estimates of unobserved clonotypes. For all TCRbeta clonotypes obtained by the gDNA method from a few donors, generation probabilities were computed with OLGA. Entries here come from immuneACCESS through TCRdb and include only in-frame sequences with V and J called. Some clones fail to appear in such tables; in the studies checked, an unresolved V gene covers under half of the shortfall, and the cause of the remainder is unknown. The DNA was the basis for D and trimming; V, J and clone size are from that table. The sample includes about 2.3 million clones, with around 92% observed a single time. The top ten clonotypes cover 0.37% of the sample.

V is pruned by 2 bases and J by 4 bases, leaving 5 bases of the junction without a gene match. From the germline V gene, CDR1 is SGHRS and CDR2 is YFSETQ. From the cysteine through the phenylalanine, the CDR3 covers 16 amino acids. The entry retains the CDR3 DNA only, 48 bases that are in frame from base 1. The sample taken for sequencing was naive CD4+ T cells from PBMCs. The cell subset or site label corresponds to: CD45RA+ positively selected. The V and J segments used are TRBV5-1 and TRBJ2-2, with 10 junctional bases fitting TRBD1. The receptor comes from a man younger than 35 in good health. Some clones in this sample may be carry-over from other donors' samples. The nucleotide sequence reads as follows: TGCGCCAGCAGCTTTGGGGGACAGGGGATCACCGGGGAGCTGTTTTTT. Its product reads: CASSFGGQGITGELFF.